The 15 T cell receptor beta chains listed next were all sequenced from one sample in a study of blood T cell repertoires in COVID-19. Method: immunoSEQ multiplex PCR; TCRdb's copy keeps in-frame clones and lacks some. The sample lists fewer than 90,000 clones, about 95% occurring once. Sequenced: peripheral blood. These receptor sequences come from a human donor with active COVID-19. The donor label of this sample is uncertain.

This chain joins TRBV27 and TRBJ1-3; D call uncertain. The CDR3 spans 14 residues. Trimming removed 5 bases from V and 0 bases from J, with 8 bases in between. Germline V gives CDR1 MNHEY, CDR2 SMNVEV (reference sequence). Written as DNA, the CDR3 is TGTGCCAGCAGTACGGGGTTCTCTGGAAACACCATATATTTT. This codes for CASSTGFSGNTIYF.

The chain combines TRBV19 with TRBJ1-1, with D unclear. CDR1 and CDR2 (germline): LNHDA, SQIVND (reference sequence). The CDR3 is made up of 16 amino acids. V lost 3 bases and J lost 2, with 16 bases in between. The CDR3 protein is CASSITGVVSNTEAFF. CDR3 nucleotide sequence: TGTGCCAGTAGTATTACCGGGGTAGTTAGTAACACTGAAGCTTTCTTT.

This sequence joins TRBV9 and TRBJ2-1; 11 positions match TRBD1. The CDR3 runs 17 residues. Germline V gene lookup returns CDR1 SGDLS and CDR2 YYNGEE. With V trimmed by 3 bases and J by 8 bases, 13 bases remained unmatched. For the CDR3, the DNA is TGTGCCAGCAGCGCATCCGGGACAGGGGGGGCCCGGGATGAGCAGTTCTTC. Protein product: CASSASGTGGARDEQFF.

The chain couples TRBV25-1 to TRBJ1-4; the D gene is possibly TRBD1 (6 bases). The CDR3 is 15 residues long. In germline, CDR1 is MGHDK, CDR2 SYGVNS. The V gene lost 4 bases and the J gene lost 3 bases, with 12 bases spanning the gap. Here the CDR3 DNA reads TGTGCCAGCAGTGTTCAGGGGCGGCCTAATGAAAAACTGTTTTTT. This codes for CASSVQGRPNEKLFF.

The rearrangement links TRBV3-1 (or the pseudogene TRBV3-2) to TRBJ2-7; 10 bases map to TRBD2. The CDR3 has 16 residues. The ends lost 2 bases at V and 5 bases at J; junction bases unmatched: 9. The germline V gene encodes CDR1 LGHDT and CDR2 YNNKEL (reference sequence). The CDR3: CASSQRPSGRADEQYF. The CDR3 bases are TGTGCCAGCAGCCAACGGCCCAGCGGGAGGGCCGACGAGCAGTACTTC.

The chain couples TRBV5-1 to TRBJ2-1; 9 bases are shared with TRBD2. Germline values: CDR1 SGHRS, CDR2 YFSETQ. This CDR3 is built from 15 residues. V shed 4 bases, J shed 3 bases, and the junction held 5 bases outside the gene matches. The CDR3 sequence is CASSVGTSSYNEQFF. DNA of the CDR3: TGCGCCAGCAGCGTCGGGACTAGCAGCTACAATGAGCAGTTCTTC.

This chain links TRBV5-5 with TRBJ2-5, with 8 bases that match TRBD1. V lost 5 bases, J lost 5 bases, and 11 bases stayed unmatched. The CDR3 has 15 amino acids. Germline loops: CDR1 SGHKS, CDR2 YYEKEE (reference sequence). DNA for the CDR3: TGTGCCAGCAGTAATGGGGGCAGGGGGCATGAGACCCAGTACTTC. It specifies CASSNGGRGHETQYF.

This chain joins TRBV6-5 and TRBJ2-1, with 7 bases fitting TRBD2. Germline V CDR1 and CDR2: MNHEY, SVGAGI. CDR3 size: 14 residues. V trimming: 7 bases; J trimming: 7 bases; junction bases outside the gene matches: 10. In DNA form, the CDR3 reads TGTGCCAGCAAGCGGGGAGTAGCAGCAAATGAGCAGTTCTTC. Translated: CASKRGVAANEQFF.

The V call is TRBV25-1, the J call TRBJ1-4, with a tentative D call TRBD1 (6 bases). Germline V gene data show CDR1 as MGHDK and CDR2 as SYGVNS. This CDR3 region has 13 residues. The V and J ends lost 3 bases and 6 bases respectively, with 8 bases between them. In DNA form, the CDR3 reads TGTGCCAGCAGTGACCGACAGGATGAAAAACTGTTTTTT. Protein product: CASSDRQDEKLFF.

This sequence joins TRBV7-2 and TRBJ1-2, with D hard to call. V was cut by 4 bases and J by 8 bases, with 14 bases left in between. Germline loops: CDR1 SGHTA, CDR2 FQGNSA. The CDR3 has 13 amino acids. The CDR3 DNA is TGTGCCAGCAGCTCAGCTTCCGGGTACGGCTACACCTTC. Its protein product is CASSSASGYGYTF.

This rearrangement joins TRBV10-3 to TRBJ1-5, with D tentatively TRBD1 (5 bases). Trimming removed 4 bases from V and 5 bases from J, with 9 bases in between. Germline lookup yields CDR1 ENHRY and CDR2 SYGVKD. The CDR3 extends over 13 amino acids. CDR3 loop: CAISAWGDQPQHF. The DNA for the CDR3 is TGTGCCATCAGTGCTTGGGGGGATCAGCCCCAGCATTTT.

The chain couples TRBV7-2 to TRBJ1-2; 9 bases agree with TRBD1. The ends lost 1 base at V and 4 bases at J; junction bases unmatched: 16. This CDR3 spans 19 amino acids. Germline-derived CDR1 and CDR2 are SGHTA and FQGNSA. CDR3 DNA sequence: TGTGCCAGCAGCTTAGGGGGCGGGACAGGGTCTAATAAGGGCTATGGCTACACCTTC. Translated, it gives CASSLGGGTGSNKGYGYTF. The variable domain in full, with the rest retrieved from reference TRBV7-2 and TRBJ1-2, is GAGVSQSPSNKVTEKGKDVELRCDPISGHTALYWYRQSLGQGLEFLIYFQGNSAPDKSGLPSDRFSAERTGGSVSTLTIQRTQQEDSAVYLCASSLGGGTGSNKGYGYTFGSGTRLTVV.

The chain couples TRBV27 to TRBJ1-2, with 7 nucleotides matching TRBD1. The CDR3 consists of 13 residues. In germline, CDR1 is MNHEY, CDR2 SMNVEV (reference sequence). V lost 10 bases and J lost 8; bases outside the gene matches: 13. As DNA, the CDR3 is TGTGCCACCATAGGGCGGACAGGCGGAGGCTACACCTTC. Amino acids: CATIGRTGGGYTF.

The V call is TRBV7-6, the J call TRBJ2-5; D not resolved. Trimming took 3 bases from V and 4 from J, leaving 18 bases between them. CDR3 length: 16 residues. Germline V gene lookup returns CDR1 SGHVS and CDR2 FNYEAQ. The CDR3 DNA reads TGTGCCAGCAGCTTGGTGGGCACGGCAGCCGGAGAGACCCAGTACTTC. This translates into CASSLVGTAAGETQYF.

This sequence joins TRBV7-9 and TRBJ2-7, with 11 bases that match TRBD2. The CDR3 length is 17 residues. The V and J ends lost 1 base and 5 bases, in that order; junction bases with no gene match: 10. Germline values: CDR1 SEHNR, CDR2 FQNEAQ (reference sequence). CDR3 loop: CASSLDLAGGPQDEQYF. As DNA, the CDR3 is TGTGCCAGCAGCTTAGACCTAGCGGGGGGCCCTCAGGACGAGCAGTACTTC.